The entry below gives a single T cell receptor (beta chain) sequence along with its context. Its cognate antigen is unknown. These data belong to a study of CD8 T cells in Susac syndrome. Looking at the study overall: Treatment status at blood draw for the Susac syndrome patients was therapy-naive, corticosteroids, or intravenous immunoglobulin alone. Study outcomes and limitations: When the CD4+ T cell repertoires of patients with Susac syndrome were examined, they did not show any clonal expansion.

RNA in amounts of roughly 0.45 to 1 ug was reverse transcribed with random hexamers. By means of immunoSEQ multiplex PCR, TCR beta CDR3 spanning 54 Vbeta and 13 Jbeta underwent amplification. Via MiXCR, TCRdb re-called the immunoSEQ multiplex PCR reads, giving one row per CDR3 protein. The sample lists about 240,000 distinct CDR3 sequences; around 96% were seen once. CDR3 size: 13 residues. Trimming left V 2 bases short and J 0 bases short, with 8 bases between. Germline CDR1 is SQVTM and CDR2 is ANQGSEA. From blood CD8+ and CD4+ T cells, TCR beta sequences were generated. The rearrangement joins TRBV29-1 to TRBJ2-7, with D unclear. This receptor was identified in a human donor with Susac syndrome. The specimen was CD4+ T cells from PBMCs. The CDR3 coding sequence is TGCAGCGTTGAACTGGGGAACTCCTACGAGCAGTACTTC. Amino acids: CSVELGNSYEQYF.